This T cell receptor beta chain emerged from a study of siplizumab effects on memory and regulatory T cells. Study results and caveats: Suppressive function of proliferating Tregs from siplizumab cultures was not confirmed. The diversity of naive T cells seemed greater than that of memory cells, and their alloresponse contribution seemed major.

Every sample had approximately 100,000 of its TCR templates assayed. This table comes from immunoSEQ multiplex PCR, and its TCRdb copy is limited to in-frame clones, with some not included. Altogether 85,000 to 95,000 clones are present, 94% being singletons, with the ten largest covering around 0.33%. The V gene's germline CDR1 is SGHDN and CDR2 FVKESK. The V and J ends lost 5 bases and 5 bases, in that order; junction bases with no gene match: 11. This CDR3 has 16 residues. As regards this clone: Its antigen is undetermined.

The gene calls are TRBV14 and TRBJ2-3; 9 positions match TRBD2. The sequence came from a human donor in good health. The sample was non-Treg CD4+ T cells sorted from blood. This chain's CDR3 is CASSTDLAGIVDTQYF. Written as DNA, the CDR3 is TGTGCCAGCAGCACAGACCTAGCGGGAATTGTAGATACGCAGTATTTT. Filled out from reference TRBV14 and TRBJ2-3, the complete variable domain reads EAGVTQFPSHSVIEKGQTVTLRCDPISGHDNLYWYRRVMGKEIKFLLHFVKESKQDESGMPNNRFLAERTGGTYSTLKVQPAELEDSGVYFCASSTDLAGIVDTQYFGPGTRLTVL.